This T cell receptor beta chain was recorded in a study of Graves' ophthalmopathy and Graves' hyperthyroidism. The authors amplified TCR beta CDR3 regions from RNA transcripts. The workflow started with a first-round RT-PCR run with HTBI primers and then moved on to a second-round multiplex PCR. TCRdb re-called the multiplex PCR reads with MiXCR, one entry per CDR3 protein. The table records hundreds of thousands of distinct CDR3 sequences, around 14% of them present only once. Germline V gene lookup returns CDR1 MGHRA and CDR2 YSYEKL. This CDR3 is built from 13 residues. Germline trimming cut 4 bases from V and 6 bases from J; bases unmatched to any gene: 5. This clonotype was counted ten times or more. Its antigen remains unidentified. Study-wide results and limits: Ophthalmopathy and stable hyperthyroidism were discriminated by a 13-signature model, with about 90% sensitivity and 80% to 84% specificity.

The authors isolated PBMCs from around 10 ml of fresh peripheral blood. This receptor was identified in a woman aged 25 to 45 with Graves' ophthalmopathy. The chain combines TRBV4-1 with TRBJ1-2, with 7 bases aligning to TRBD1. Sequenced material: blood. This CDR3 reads CASSLQGVDGYTF. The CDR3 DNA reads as TGCGCCAGCAGCCTGCAGGGGGTGGATGGCTACACCTTC.